These 16 T cell receptor beta chains came from one sample sequenced in a study of blood T cell repertoires in COVID-19. The assay was immunoSEQ multiplex PCR, and TCRdb's table has in-frame clones only and misses some. The sample lists 180,000 or so clones; around four fifths were seen once. Input material: peripheral blood. The receptors were sampled from a woman aged 70-85 years with COVID-19, enrolled during active disease.

In regard to this clone: Other DNA sequences from this sample encode an identical CDR3 as well. The chain is built from TRBV5-1 and TRBJ2-3, with 7 bases aligning to TRBD2. V was pared by 2 bases and J by 0 bases, with 0 bases of the junction left unmatched. Germline V lookup: CDR1 SGHRS, CDR2 YFSETQ. The CDR3 totals 14 residues. CDR3 amino acids: CASSLAGSTDTQYF. For the CDR3, the DNA is TGCGCCAGCAGCTTAGCGGGGAGCACAGATACGCAGTATTTT.

The genes are TRBV27 and TRBJ2-2, with D tentatively TRBD1 (6 bases). V lost 6 bases, J lost 5 bases, and 19 bases lay in between. The CDR3 runs 16 residues. CDR1 and CDR2 (germline): MNHEY, SMNVEV (reference sequence). CDR3 amino acids: CASSHFGTLNTGELFF. CDR3 nucleotides: TGTGCCAGCAGCCACTTCGGGACACTTAATACCGGGGAGCTGTTTTTT.

The chain links TRBV5-1 to TRBJ1-3; D not resolved. The CDR3 runs to 14 residues. Germline-derived CDR1 and CDR2 are SGHRS and YFSETQ. Between the trimmed V and J ends, which lost 4 bases and 0 bases, there was a span of 8 bases. The CDR3 is CASSEQSSGNTIYF. Written as DNA, the CDR3 is TGCGCCAGCAGCGAACAGAGCTCTGGAAACACCATATATTTT.

The chain recombines TRBV29-1 with TRBJ2-3; D is perhaps TRBD1 (5 bases). The CDR3 consists of 12 residues. Germline values: CDR1 SQVTM, CDR2 ANQGSEA. CDR3 residues: CSAEQGADTQYF. Written as DNA, the CDR3 is TGCAGTGCGGAGCAGGGTGCAGATACGCAGTATTTT.

The DNA of the CDR3 is TGTGCCAGCTCACCACCCTCCGAACGGGGGACCCAGTACTTC. Its protein is CASSPPSERGTQYF. The chain combines TRBV18 with TRBJ2-5; D is possibly TRBD2 (5 bases). V was cut by 0 bases and J by 7 bases, with 12 bases left in between. The CDR3 spans 14 residues. Germline CDR1 and CDR2: KGHSH and LQKENI.

The chain uses TRBV7-2 and TRBJ2-2; 7 bases map to TRBD1. V shed 1 base and J 4 bases; nucleotides not matched to a gene: 3. This CDR3 comprises 15 residues. CDR1 and CDR2 from the germline V gene are SGHTA and FQGNSA. This CDR3 reads CASSLVGQFTGELFF. The CDR3 nucleotides read TGTGCCAGCAGCTTAGTGGGACAGTTCACCGGGGAGCTGTTTTTT.

V and J are TRBV7-8 and TRBJ2-1; D remains ambiguous. The V and J ends lost 5 bases and 0 bases respectively, with 8 bases between them. The CDR3 consists of 14 residues. Germline loops: CDR1 SGHVS, CDR2 FQNEAQ. CDR3 nucleotides: TGTGCCAGCAGCCCCTCCGGCTCCTACAATGAGCAGTTCTTC. It specifies CASSPSGSYNEQFF. Full variable domain (missing parts from reference TRBV7-8 and TRBJ2-1): GAGVSQSPRYKVAKRGQDVALRCDPISGHVSLFWYQQALGQGPEFLTYFQNEAQLDKSGLPSDRFFAERPEGSVSTLKIQRTQQEDSAVYLCASSPSGSYNEQFFGPGTRLTVL.

The chain has TRBV7-9 and TRBJ2-1; D call uncertain. CDR1 is SEHNR, CDR2 FQNEAQ, per germline (reference sequence). The V gene lost 4 bases and the J gene lost 7 bases, with 11 bases spanning the gap. The CDR3 has 13 amino acids. This chain's CDR3 is CASSSRSGNEQFF. The CDR3 coding sequence is TGTGCCAGCAGCTCTAGGAGTGGAAATGAGCAGTTCTTC.

This chain connects TRBV5-1 to TRBJ1-1; 11 nucleotides align to TRBD1. Germline V lookup: CDR1 SGHRS, CDR2 YFSETQ. V lost 4 bases to trimming and J lost 5 bases; unmatched junction nucleotides: 7. The CDR3 consists of 15 residues. The CDR3 is CASSPWDRGDTEAFF. CDR3 in DNA: TGCGCCAGCAGCCCTTGGGACAGGGGGGATACTGAAGCTTTCTTT.

The J gene is TRBJ1-4, the V gene TRBV7-2, with 10 bases fitting TRBD1. This CDR3 is built from 19 residues. Trimming took 5 bases from V and 8 from J; bases not matched to a gene: 20. CDR1 and CDR2 from the germline V gene are SGHTA and FQGNSA. The CDR3, as DNA: TGTGCCAGCAGCCCCTTACCCGGGACAGGGGACTACCGGAGGGAAAAACTGTTTTTT. The encoded protein is CASSPLPGTGDYRREKLFF.

The gene calls are TRBV30 and TRBJ2-5; D possibly corresponds to TRBD2 (5 bases). Germline V gene lookup returns CDR1 GTSNPN and CDR2 SVGIG (reference sequence). The CDR3 has 14 amino acids. Trimming shortened V by 0 bases and J by 3 bases, and 11 bases separated the two germline ends. CDR3 residues: CAWSVGAGEETQYF. The CDR3 bases are TGTGCCTGGAGTGTAGGCGCCGGGGAAGAGACCCAGTACTTC.

The V call is TRBV28, the J call TRBJ2-2; 9 bases agree with TRBD1. The CDR3 is made up of 16 amino acids. Germline CDR1 and CDR2: MDHEN and SYDVKM. J gave up 1 base and V 5 bases, and 5 bases lay outside the gene matches. CDR3 DNA sequence: TGTGCCAGCAGTCCCCCGGGACAGGGGAACACCGGGGAGCTGTTTTTT. It encodes CASSPPGQGNTGELFF.

The rearrangement links TRBV3-1 (or the pseudogene TRBV3-2) to TRBJ1-6, with TRBD1 matching over 9 bases. Germline CDR1 is LGHDT and CDR2 is YNNKEL (reference sequence). The length of the CDR3 is 17 residues. The J segment lost 7 bases and the V segment lost 1 base, leaving 8 bases of the junction unmatched. The CDR3 sequence: CASSQGNRGHKNSPLHF. CDR3 coding DNA: TGTGCCAGCAGCCAAGGAAACAGGGGGCACAAGAATTCACCCCTCCACTTT.

The CDR3 sequence is CAIGGTGLSYEQYF. CDR3 nucleotides: TGTGCCATCGGGGGGACAGGTCTCTCCTACGAGCAGTACTTC. The chain employs TRBV10-3 and TRBJ2-7, with 8 bases that match TRBD1. The CDR3 length is 14 residues. Unmatched junction bases numbered 6, after V lost 8 bases and J lost 0 bases. The V gene's germline CDR1 is ENHRY and CDR2 SYGVKD.

The V call is TRBV6-5, the J call TRBJ2-7, with 7 positions matching TRBD1. Germline CDR1 MNHEY, CDR2 SVGAGI. V shed 8 bases and J 1 base; nucleotides not matched to a gene: 11. The CDR3 loop spans 15 amino acids. The CDR3 protein is CASARGRGESYEQYV. In DNA form, the CDR3 reads TGTGCCAGCGCGAGGGGGCGCGGAGAATCCTACGAGCAGTACGTC.

The chain has TRBV7-2 and TRBJ2-5; 7 bases align to TRBD2. The CDR3 loop spans 16 amino acids. From germline, CDR1 is SGHTA and CDR2 FQGNSA. The trim removed 1 base at V and 2 bases at J, leaving 7 bases unmatched. For the CDR3, the DNA is TGTGCCAGCAGCTTAGGCTCCCCAGCGGGGCAAGAGACCCAGTACTTC. It is translated as CASSLGSPAGQETQYF.